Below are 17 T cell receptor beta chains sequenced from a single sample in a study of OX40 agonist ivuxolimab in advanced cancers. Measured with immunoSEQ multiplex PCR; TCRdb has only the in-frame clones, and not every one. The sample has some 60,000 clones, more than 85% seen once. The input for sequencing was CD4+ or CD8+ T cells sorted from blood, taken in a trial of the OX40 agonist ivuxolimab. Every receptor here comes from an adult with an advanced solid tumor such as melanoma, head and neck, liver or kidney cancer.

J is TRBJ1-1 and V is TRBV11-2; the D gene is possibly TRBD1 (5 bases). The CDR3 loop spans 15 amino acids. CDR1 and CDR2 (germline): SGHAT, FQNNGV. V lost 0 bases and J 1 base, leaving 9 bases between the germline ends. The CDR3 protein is CASSLDGGRNTEAFF. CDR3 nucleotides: TGTGCCAGCAGCTTAGACGGGGGAAGGAACACTGAAGCTTTCTTT.

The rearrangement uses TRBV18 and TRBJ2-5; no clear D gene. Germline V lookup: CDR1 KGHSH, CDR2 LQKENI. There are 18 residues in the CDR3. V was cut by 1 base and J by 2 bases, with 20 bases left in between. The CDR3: CASSPLGAAPGRQETQYF. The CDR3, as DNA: TGTGCCAGCTCACCACTTGGTGCGGCCCCGGGCCGGCAAGAGACCCAGTACTTC.

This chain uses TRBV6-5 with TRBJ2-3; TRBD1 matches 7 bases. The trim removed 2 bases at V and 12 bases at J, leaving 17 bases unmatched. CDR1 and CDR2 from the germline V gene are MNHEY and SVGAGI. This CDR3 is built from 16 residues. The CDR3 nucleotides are TGTGCCAGCAGTTACGATAGTGGCAGGGGGTCCCCGGCACAGTATTTT. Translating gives CASSYDSGRGSPAQYF.

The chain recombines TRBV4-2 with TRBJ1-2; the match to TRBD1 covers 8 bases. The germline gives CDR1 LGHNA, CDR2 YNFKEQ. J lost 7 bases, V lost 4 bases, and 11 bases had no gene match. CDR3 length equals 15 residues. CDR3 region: CASSPGQGVIVGYTF. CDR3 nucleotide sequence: TGTGCCAGCAGCCCCGGACAGGGAGTTATTGTTGGCTACACCTTC.

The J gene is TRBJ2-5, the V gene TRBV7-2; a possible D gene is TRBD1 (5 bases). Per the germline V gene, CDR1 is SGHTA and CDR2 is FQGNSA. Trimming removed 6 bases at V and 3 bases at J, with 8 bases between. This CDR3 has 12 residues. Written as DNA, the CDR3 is TGTGCCAGCAGGGGGCCGGAAGAGACCCAGTACTTC. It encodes CASRGPEETQYF.

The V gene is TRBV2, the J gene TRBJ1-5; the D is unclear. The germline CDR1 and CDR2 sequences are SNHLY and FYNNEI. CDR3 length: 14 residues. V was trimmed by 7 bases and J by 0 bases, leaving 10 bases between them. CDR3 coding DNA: TGTGCCAGCAAGGGCCGCTATAGCAATCAGCCCCAGCATTTT. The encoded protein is CASKGRYSNQPQHF.

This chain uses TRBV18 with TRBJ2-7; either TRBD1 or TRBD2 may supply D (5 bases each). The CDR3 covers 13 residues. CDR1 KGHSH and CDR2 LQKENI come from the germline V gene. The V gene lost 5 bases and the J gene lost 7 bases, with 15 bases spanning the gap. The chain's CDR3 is CASSNSGTGEQYF. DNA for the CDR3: TGTGCCAGCTCAAACTCCGGGACGGGGGAGCAGTACTTC.

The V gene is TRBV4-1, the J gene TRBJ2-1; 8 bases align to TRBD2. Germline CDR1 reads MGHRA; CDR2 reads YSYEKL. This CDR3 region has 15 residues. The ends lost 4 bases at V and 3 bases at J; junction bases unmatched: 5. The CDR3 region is CASSRALADYNEQFF. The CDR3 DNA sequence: TGCGCCAGCAGCCGGGCACTAGCGGACTACAATGAGCAGTTCTTC.

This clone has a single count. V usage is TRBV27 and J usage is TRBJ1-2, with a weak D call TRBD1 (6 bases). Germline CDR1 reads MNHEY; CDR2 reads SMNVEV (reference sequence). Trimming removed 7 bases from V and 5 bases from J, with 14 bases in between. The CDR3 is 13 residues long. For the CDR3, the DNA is TGTGCCAGCAAGCGGGGGCTCAAGTATGGCTACACCTTC. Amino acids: CASKRGLKYGYTF.

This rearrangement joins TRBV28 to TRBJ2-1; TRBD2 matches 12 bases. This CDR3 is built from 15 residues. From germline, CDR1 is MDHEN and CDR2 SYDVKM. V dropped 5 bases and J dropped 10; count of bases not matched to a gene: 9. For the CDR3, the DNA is TGTGCCAGCAGTCGGGCTAGCGGGGGGGCATTAGAGCAGTTCTTC. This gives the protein CASSRASGGALEQFF.

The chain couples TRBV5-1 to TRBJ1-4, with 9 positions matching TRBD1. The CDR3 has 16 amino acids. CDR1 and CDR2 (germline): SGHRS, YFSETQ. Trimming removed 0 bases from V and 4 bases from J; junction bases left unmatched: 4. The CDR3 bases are TGCGCCAGCAGCTTGGAAGCGGGACAGGGTAATGAAAAACTGTTTTTT. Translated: CASSLEAGQGNEKLFF.

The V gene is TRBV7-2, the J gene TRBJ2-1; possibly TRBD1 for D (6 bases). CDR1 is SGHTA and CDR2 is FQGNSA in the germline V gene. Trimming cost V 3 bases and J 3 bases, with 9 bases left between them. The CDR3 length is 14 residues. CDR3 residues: CASSLVGGYNEQFF. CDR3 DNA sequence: TGTGCCAGCAGCTTGGTAGGGGGCTACAATGAGCAGTTCTTC.

The CDR3 is CASSLGQDEQYF. In DNA form, the CDR3 reads TGCGCCAGCAGCCTCGGACAGGACGAGCAGTACTTC. This rearrangement joins TRBV5-1 to TRBJ2-7, with 7 bases lining up with TRBD1. V was pared by 4 bases and J by 5 bases, with 3 bases of the junction left unmatched. CDR1 SGHRS and CDR2 YFSETQ come from the germline V gene. The length of the CDR3 is 12 residues.

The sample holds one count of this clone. CDR3 sequence reads: CASSLKVTGELFF. CDR3 nucleotides: TGTGCCAGCAGCTTAAAGGTCACCGGGGAGCTGTTTTTT. The chain has TRBV7-2 and TRBJ2-2; D uncertain. The CDR3 covers 13 residues. Trimming pared 2 bases from V and 4 bases from J, leaving 5 bases between. CDR1 is SGHTA, CDR2 FQGNSA, per germline.

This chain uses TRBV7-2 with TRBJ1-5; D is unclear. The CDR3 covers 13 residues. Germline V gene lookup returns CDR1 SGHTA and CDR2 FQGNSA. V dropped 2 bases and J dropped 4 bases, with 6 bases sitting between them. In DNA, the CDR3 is TGTGCCAGCAGCTTAACCAGGAATCAGCCCCAGCATTTT. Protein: CASSLTRNQPQHF.

CDR3 residues: CASSSFQYNYGYTF. The CDR3 DNA is TGTGCCAGCAGCTCATTCCAGTATAACTATGGCTACACCTTC. This chain links TRBV5-6 with TRBJ1-2; D gene uncertain. From germline, CDR1 is SGHDT and CDR2 YYEEEE. The CDR3 spans 14 residues. Trimming left V 3 bases short and J 1 base short, with 10 bases between.

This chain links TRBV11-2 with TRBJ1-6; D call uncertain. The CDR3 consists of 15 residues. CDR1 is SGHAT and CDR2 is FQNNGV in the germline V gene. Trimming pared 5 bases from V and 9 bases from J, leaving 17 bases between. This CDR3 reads CASSVIKGNSSPLHF. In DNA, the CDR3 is TGTGCCAGCAGCGTTATAAAGGGTAACAGTTCACCCCTCCACTTT.